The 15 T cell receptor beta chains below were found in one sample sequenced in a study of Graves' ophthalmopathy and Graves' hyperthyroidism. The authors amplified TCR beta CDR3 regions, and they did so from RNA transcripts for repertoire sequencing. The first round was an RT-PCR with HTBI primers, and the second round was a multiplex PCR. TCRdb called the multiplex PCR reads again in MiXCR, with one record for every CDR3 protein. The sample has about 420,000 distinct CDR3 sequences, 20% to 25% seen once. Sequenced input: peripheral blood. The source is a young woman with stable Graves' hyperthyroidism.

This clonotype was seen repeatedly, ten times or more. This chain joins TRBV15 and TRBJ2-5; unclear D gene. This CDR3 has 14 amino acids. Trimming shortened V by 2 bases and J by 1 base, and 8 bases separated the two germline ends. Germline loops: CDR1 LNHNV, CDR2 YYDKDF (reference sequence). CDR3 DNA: TGTGCCACCAGCAGAAATGTCTTCCAAGAGACCCAGTACTTC. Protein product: CATSRNVFQETQYF.

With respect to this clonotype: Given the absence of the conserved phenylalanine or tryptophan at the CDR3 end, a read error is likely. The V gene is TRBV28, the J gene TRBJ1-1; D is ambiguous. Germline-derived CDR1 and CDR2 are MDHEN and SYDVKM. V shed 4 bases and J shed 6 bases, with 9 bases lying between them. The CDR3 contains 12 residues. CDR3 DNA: TGTGCCAGCAGTTCGGTCGGCCCTGAAGCTTTCCTT. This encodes CASSSVGPEAFL.

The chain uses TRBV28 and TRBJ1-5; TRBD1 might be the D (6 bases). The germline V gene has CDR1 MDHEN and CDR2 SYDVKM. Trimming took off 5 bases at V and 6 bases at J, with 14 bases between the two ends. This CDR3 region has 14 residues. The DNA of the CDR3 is TGTGCCAGCAGTCTACCGGGGGCGGGTCAGCCCCAGCATTTT. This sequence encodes CASSLPGAGQPQHF.

The CDR3 coding sequence is TGCGCCAGCAGCCAAAGACAGGGAATGCGTCAAGAGACCCAGTACTTC. This sequence encodes CASSQRQGMRQETQYF. The chain joins TRBV4-1 to TRBJ2-5, with 7 nucleotides matching TRBD1. V trimming: 2 bases; J trimming: 2 bases; junction bases outside the gene matches: 8. Germline assignment: CDR1 MGHRA and CDR2 YSYEKL. This CDR3 region has 16 residues.

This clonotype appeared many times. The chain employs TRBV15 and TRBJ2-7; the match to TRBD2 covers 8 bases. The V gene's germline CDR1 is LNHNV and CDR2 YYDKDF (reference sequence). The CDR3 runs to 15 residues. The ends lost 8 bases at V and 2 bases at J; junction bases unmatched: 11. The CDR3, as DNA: TGTGCCACCTCCCCGGGACTAGGCTTGCCCTACGAGCAGTACTTC. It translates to CATSPGLGLPYEQYF.

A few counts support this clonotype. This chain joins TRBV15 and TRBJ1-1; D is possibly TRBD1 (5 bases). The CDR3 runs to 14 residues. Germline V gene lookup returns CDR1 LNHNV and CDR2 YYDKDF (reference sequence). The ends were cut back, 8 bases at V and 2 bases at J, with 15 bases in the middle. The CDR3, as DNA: TGTGCCACCCGGGTGAGGGGAGCTAACACTGAAGCTTTCTTT. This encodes CATRVRGANTEAFF.

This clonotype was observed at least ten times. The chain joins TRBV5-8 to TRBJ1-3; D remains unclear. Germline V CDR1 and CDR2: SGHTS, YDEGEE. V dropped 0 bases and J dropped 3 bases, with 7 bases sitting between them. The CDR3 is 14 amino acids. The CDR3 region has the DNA TGTGCCAGCAGCTTGGAAGGCCTTGGAAACACCATATATTTT. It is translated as CASSLEGLGNTIYF.

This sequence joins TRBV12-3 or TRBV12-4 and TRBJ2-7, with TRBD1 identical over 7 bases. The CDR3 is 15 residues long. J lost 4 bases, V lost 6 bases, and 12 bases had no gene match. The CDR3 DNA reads TGTGCCAGCAGGCCGACAGGGTCTCCCTCGTACGAGCAGTACTTC. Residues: CASRPTGSPSYEQYF.

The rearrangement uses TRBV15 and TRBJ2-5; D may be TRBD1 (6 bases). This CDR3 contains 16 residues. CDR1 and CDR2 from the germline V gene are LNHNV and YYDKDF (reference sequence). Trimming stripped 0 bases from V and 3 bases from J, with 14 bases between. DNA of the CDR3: TGTGCCACCAGCAGAGATGGCAGACAGGCCAAAGAGACCCAGTACTTC. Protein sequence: CATSRDGRQAKETQYF.

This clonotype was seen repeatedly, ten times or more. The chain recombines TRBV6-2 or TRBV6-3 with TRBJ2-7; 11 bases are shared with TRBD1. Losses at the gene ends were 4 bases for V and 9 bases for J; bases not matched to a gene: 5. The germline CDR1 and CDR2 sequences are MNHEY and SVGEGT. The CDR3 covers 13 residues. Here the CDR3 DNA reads TGTGCCAGCAGTTTGGACAGGGGGCAAGGGCAGTACTTC. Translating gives CASSLDRGQGQYF.

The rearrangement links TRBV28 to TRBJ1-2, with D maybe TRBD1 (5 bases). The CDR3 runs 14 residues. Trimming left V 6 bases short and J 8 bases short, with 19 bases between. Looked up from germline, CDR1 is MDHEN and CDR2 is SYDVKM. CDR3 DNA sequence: TGTGCCAGCAGCCGGGCAGGGACTTCGGCAGGCTACACCTTC. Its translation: CASSRAGTSAGYTF.

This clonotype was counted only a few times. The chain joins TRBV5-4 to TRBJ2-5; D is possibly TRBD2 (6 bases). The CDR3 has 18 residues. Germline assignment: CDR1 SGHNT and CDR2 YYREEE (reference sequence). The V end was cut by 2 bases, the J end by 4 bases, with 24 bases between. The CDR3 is CASSLQNEGREIGETQYF. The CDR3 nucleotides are TGTGCCAGCAGCTTACAGAATGAGGGTCGGGAGATCGGAGAGACCCAGTACTTC.

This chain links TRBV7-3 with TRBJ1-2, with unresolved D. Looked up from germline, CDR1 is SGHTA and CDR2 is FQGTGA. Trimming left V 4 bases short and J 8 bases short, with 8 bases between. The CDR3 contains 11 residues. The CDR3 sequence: CASSYREGYTF. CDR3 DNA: TGTGCCAGCAGCTACAGAGAAGGCTACACCTTC.

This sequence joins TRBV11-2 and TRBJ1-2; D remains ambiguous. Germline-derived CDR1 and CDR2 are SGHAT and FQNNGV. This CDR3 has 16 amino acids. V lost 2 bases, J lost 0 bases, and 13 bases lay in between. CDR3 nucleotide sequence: TGTGCCAGCAGCTTAAATCCCCAGACCTCTAACTATGGCTACACCTTC. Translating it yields CASSLNPQTSNYGYTF.

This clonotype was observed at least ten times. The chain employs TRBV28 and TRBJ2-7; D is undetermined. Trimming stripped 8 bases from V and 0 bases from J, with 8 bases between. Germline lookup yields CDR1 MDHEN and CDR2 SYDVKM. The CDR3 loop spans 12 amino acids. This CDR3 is CASAGSSYEQYF. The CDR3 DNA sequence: TGTGCCAGCGCCGGTAGCTCCTACGAGCAGTACTTC.